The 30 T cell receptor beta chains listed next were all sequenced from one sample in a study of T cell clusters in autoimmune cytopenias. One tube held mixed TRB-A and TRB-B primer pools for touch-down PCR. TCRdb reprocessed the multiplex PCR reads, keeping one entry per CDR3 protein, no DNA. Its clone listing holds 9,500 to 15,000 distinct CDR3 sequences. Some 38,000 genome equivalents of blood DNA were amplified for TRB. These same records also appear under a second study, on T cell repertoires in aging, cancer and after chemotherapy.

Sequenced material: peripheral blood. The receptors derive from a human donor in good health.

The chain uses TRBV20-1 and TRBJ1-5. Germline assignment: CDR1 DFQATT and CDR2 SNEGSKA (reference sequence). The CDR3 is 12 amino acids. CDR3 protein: CSALGRNQPQHF.

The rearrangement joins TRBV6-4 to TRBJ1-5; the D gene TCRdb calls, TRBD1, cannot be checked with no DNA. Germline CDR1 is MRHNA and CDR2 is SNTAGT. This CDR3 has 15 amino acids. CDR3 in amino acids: CASSPGGSSNQPQHF.

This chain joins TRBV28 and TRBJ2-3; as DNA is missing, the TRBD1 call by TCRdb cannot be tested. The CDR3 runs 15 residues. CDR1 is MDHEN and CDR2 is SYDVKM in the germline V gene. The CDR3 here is CASSLSPTGRDTQYF.

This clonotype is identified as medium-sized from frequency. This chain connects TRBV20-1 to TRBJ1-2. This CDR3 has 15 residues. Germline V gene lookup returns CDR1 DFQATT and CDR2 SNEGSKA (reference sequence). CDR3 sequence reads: CSASRVDGGVEGYTF.

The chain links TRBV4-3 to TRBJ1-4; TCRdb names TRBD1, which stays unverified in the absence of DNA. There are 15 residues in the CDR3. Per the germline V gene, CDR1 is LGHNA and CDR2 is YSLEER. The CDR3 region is CASSPQDRGNEKLFF.

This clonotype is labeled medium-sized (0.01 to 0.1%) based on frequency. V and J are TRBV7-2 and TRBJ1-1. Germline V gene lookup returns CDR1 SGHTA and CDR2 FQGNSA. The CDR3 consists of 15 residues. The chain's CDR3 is CASSPLGAGDTEAFF.

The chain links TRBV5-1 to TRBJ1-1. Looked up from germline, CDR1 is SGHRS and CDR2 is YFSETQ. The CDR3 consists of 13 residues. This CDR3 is CASSLELDTEAFF. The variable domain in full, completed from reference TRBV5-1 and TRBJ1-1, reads KAGVTQTPRYLIKTRGQQVTLSCSPISGHRSVSWYQQTPGQGLQFLFEYFSETQRNKGNFPGRFSGRQFSNSRSEMNVSTLELGDSALYLCASSLELDTEAFFGQGTRLTVV.

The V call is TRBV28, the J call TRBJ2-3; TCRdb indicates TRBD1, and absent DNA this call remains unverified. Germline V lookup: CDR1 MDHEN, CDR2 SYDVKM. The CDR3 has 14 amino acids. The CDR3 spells CASSDTGVTDTQYF.

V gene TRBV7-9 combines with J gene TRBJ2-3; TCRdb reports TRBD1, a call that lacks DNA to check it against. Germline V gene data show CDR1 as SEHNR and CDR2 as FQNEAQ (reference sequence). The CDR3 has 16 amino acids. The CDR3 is CASSPRTGGLTDTQYF.

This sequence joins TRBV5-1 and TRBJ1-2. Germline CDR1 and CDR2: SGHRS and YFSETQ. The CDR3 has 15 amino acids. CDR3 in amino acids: CASSFGTGGDYGYTF.

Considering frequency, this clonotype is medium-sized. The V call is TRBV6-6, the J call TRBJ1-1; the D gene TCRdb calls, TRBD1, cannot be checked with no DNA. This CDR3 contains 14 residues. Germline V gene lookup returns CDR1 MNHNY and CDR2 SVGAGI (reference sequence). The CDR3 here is CASIEGMMNTEAFF.

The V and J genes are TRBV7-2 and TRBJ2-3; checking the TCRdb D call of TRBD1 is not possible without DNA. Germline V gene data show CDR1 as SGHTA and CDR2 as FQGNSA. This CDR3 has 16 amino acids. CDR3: CASSSMGGGITDTQYF.

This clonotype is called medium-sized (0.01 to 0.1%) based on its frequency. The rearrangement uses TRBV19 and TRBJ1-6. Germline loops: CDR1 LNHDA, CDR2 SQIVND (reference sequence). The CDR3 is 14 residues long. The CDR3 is CASSTGGLRSPLHF.

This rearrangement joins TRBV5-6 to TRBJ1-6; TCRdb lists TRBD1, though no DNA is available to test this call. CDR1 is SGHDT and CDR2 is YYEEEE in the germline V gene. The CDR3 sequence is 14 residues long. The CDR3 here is CASSPGIFNSPLHF.

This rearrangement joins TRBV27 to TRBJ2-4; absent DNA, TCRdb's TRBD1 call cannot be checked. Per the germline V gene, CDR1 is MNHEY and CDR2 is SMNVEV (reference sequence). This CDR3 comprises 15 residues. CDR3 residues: CASSGRGVAKNIQYF.

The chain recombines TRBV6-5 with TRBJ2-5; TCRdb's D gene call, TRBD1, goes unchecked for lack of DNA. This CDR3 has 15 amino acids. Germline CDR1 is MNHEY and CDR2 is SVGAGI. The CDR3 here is CASRLPGQGHETQYF.

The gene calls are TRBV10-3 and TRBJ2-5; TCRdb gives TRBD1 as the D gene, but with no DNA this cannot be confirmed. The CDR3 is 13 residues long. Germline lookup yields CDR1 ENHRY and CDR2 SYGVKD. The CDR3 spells CAISERGTETQYF.

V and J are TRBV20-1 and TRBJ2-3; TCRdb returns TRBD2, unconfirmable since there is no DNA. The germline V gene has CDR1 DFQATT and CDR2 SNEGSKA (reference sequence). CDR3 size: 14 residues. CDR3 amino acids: CSAYRDSGTDTQYF.

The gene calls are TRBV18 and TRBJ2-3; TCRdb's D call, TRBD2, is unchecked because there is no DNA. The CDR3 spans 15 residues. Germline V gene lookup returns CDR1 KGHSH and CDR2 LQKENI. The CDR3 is CASSPPTTGGHTQYF. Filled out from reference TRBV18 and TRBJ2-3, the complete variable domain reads NAGVMQNPRHLVRRRGQEARLRCSPMKGHSHVYWYRQLPEEGLKFMVYLQKENIIDESGMPKERFSAEFPKEGPSILRIQQVVRGDSAAYFCASSPPTTGGHTQYFGPGTRLTVL.

CDR3 residues: CASSPRGTANTGELFF. The chain recombines TRBV7-9 with TRBJ2-2; TCRdb selects TRBD2, and the lack of DNA leaves this call unchecked. The CDR3 consists of 16 residues. The germline CDR1 and CDR2 sequences are SEHNR and FQNEAQ (reference sequence).

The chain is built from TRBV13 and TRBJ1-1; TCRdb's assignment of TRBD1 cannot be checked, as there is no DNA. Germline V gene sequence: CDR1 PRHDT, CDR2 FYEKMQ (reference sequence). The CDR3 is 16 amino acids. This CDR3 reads CASSSSRAGANTEAFF.

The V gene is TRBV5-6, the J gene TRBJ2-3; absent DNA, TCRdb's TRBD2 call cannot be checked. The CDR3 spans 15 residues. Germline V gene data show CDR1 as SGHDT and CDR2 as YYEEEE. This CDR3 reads CASSFSGGWKDTQYF. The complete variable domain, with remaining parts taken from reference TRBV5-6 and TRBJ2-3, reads DAGVTQSPTHLIKTRGQQVTLRCSPKSGHDTVSWYQQALGQGPQFIFQYYEEEERQRGNFPDRFSGHQFPNYSSELNVNALLLGDSALYLCASSFSGGWKDTQYFGPGTRLTVL.

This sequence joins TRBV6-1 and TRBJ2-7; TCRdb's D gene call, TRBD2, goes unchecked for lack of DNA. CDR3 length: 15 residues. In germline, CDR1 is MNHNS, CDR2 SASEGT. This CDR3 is CAIHSGGGLSYEQYF.

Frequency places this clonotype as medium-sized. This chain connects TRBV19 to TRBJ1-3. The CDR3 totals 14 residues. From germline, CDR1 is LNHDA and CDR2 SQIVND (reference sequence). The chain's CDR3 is CASSIGTAGNTIYF. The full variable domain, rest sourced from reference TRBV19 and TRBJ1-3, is DGGITQSPKYLFRKEGQNVTLSCEQNLNHDAMYWYRQDPGQGLRLIYYSQIVNDFQKGDIAEGYSVSREKKESFPLTVTSAQKNPTAFYLCASSIGTAGNTIYFGEGSWLTVV.

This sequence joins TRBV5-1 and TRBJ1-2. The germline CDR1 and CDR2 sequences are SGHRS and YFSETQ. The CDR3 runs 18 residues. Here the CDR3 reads CASSLEGVGKATMVGYTF. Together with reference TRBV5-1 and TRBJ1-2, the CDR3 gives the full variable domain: KAGVTQTPRYLIKTRGQQVTLSCSPISGHRSVSWYQQTPGQGLQFLFEYFSETQRNKGNFPGRFSGRQFSNSRSEMNVSTLELGDSALYLCASSLEGVGKATMVGYTFGSGTRLTVV.

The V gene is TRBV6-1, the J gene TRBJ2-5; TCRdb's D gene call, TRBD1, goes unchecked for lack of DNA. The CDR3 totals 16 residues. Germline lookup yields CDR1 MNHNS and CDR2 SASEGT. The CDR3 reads CASSVGDRGREETQYF.

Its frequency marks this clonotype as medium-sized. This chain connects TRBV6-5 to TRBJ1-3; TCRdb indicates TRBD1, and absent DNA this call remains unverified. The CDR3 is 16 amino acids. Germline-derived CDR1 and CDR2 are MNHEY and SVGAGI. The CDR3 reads CASSLGQRSSGNTIYF.

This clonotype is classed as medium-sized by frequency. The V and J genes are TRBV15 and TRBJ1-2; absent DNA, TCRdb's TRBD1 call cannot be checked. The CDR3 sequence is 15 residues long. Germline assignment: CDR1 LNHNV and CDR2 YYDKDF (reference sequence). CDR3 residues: CATSRGGQGTAGYTF.

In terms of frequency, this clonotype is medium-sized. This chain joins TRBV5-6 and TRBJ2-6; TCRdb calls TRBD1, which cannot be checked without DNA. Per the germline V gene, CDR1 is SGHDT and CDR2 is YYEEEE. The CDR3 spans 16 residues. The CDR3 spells CASSARGGGGANVLTF.

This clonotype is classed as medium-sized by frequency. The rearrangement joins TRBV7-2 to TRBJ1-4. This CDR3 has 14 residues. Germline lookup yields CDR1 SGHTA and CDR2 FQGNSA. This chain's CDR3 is CASSLRATNEKLFF.